Sequencing of this TCR beta chain was carried out in a study of T cells after yellow fever vaccination. This CDR3 spans 10 amino acids. Trimming shortened V by 8 bases and J by 6 bases, and 5 bases separated the two germline ends. TCRdb reanalysed the 5' RACE reads using MiXCR and keeps one entry per CDR3 protein. The table lists 500,000 to 650,000 distinct CDR3 sequences, about a sixth of them singletons. V is TRBV12-3 or TRBV12-4 and J is TRBJ2-1; no clear D. Source: PBMCs, taken less than 6 days after the first yellow fever vaccination. The TCR originated in a man aged 18 to 30 who received the YFV17D yellow fever vaccine. The CDR3 region has the DNA TGTGCCAGCGCCACCAATGAGCAGTTCTTC. Amino acid sequence: CASATNEQFF.